This is a list of T cell receptor beta chains from one sample in a study of technical replicates of blood from a handful of donors. This table comes from immunoSEQ multiplex PCR, and its TCRdb copy is limited to in-frame clones, with some not included. Of over 65,000 clones listed, around 97% were seen once; the top ten hold approximately 0.2%. The sample was T cells isolated from PBMCs. These receptors were taken from a human donor in good health. Each CDR3 is given with its conserved first and last residue. A D gene is named only where the DNA matches it firmly. Clone size appears in some rows only: once, few, many, or a class for an expanded clone.

>NA|TRBV18|TRBJ1-5|NA
TGTGCCAGCTCATCCGGGAGTTTAGTCGATCAGCCCCAGCATTTT
CASSSGSLVDQPQHF
>TRBD1|TRBV7-6|TRBJ2-1|NA
TGTGCCAGCAGCTTGGGGACAGGATCAGCTGCAGCTTACAATGAGCAGTTCTTC
CASSLGTGSAAAYNEQFF
>TRBD2|TRBV4-1|TRBJ2-7|NA
TGCGCCAGCAGCCAAGATCATGATAGAGCGGGAGTGAGGAAGAGTTACGAGCAGTACTTC
CASSQDHDRAGVRKSYEQYF
>NA|TRBV10-1|TRBJ2-7|NA
TGCGCCAGCAGTCCCACCTTGGGGAGCGGCGAGCAGTACTTC
CASSPTLGSGEQYF
>TRBD1|TRBV5-1|TRBJ1-1|NA
TGCGCCAGCAGCCTTGCGACAGGGAGAGGAGGTGAAGCTTTCTTT
CASSLATGRGGEAFF
>TRBD1|TRBV7-9|TRBJ2-7|NA
TGTGCCAGCAGCCCGCGACAGGGGTCCTACGAGCAGTACTTC
CASSPRQGSYEQYF
>TRBD1|TRBV7-6|TRBJ2-6|NA
TGTGCCAGCAGCTACGACAGGGGCCCATCTGGGGCCAACGTCCTGACTTTC
CASSYDRGPSGANVLTF
>NA|TRBV20-1|TRBJ1-1|NA
TGCAGTGCTACTTCGTCCAGTGAAGCTTTCTTT
CSATSSSEAFF
>NA|TRBV6-1|TRBJ2-7|NA
TGTGCCAGCAGTGAGGCGGGGATCGTCTACGAGCAGTACTTC
CASSEAGIVYEQYF
>TRBD1|TRBV7-7|TRBJ2-7|NA
TGTGCTAGCAGCCCGGGACAGGGAATTCCCACCGTCGAGCAGTACTTC
CASSPGQGIPTVEQYF
>TRBD1|TRBV13|TRBJ2-7|NA
TGTGCCAGCAGCTTGGGGGACAGAGGTGTACAGTACTTC
CASSLGDRGVQYF
>NA|TRBV9|TRBJ1-2|NA
TGTGCCAGCAGCGTAGAAGGGGCTCTTGGCTACACCTTC
CASSVEGALGYTF
>TRBD1|TRBV5-4|TRBJ1-4|NA
TGTGCCAGCAGCATAGGGGGCTCTAATGAAAAACTGTTTTTT
CASSIGGSNEKLFF
>NA|TRBV4-1|TRBJ2-1|NA
TGCGCCAGCAGCCAAGCACTAGCTGAAAGCAATGAGCAGTTCTTC
CASSQALAESNEQFF
>TRBD2|TRBV9|TRBJ2-5|once
TGTGCCAGCAGCGAACCCGGGGGGGGCCAAGAGACCCAGTACTTC
CASSEPGGGQETQYF
>NA|TRBV30|TRBJ1-5|NA
TGTGCCTGGAGTGGACAGGTCTATAGCAATCAGCCCCAGCATTTT
CAWSGQVYSNQPQHF